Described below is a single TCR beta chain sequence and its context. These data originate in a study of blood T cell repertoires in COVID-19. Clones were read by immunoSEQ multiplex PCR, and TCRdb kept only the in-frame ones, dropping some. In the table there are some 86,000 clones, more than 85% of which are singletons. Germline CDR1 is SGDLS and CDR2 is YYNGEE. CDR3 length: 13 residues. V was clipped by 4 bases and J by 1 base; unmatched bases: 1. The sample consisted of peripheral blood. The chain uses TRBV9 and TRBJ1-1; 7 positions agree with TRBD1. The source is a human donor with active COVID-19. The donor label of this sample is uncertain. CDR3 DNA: TGTGCCAGCAGCCCAGGGGGGAACACTGAAGCTTTCTTT. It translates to CASSPGGNTEAFF.